The rows below give T cell receptor beta chains drawn from one sample of a study of breast tumors, draining lymph nodes, adjacent tissues. Using its own MiXCR run on the multiplex PCR reads, TCRdb lists one record per CDR3 protein. The sample carries 70,000 to 85,000 distinct CDR3 sequences, approximately 19% recorded once. Sequencing was carried out using axillary lymph node tissue. The receptors here all came from a female donor with breast cancer. Some clones in this sample may be carry-over from other donors' samples. CDR3s include the opening cysteine and the closing phenylalanine or tryptophan. D genes are given only for firm matches. Only part of the rows carry a size: once, few, many, or a class if the clone is expanded.

D	V	J	size	length	CDR3	DNA
TRBD1	TRBV6-1	TRBJ2-1	many	14	CASPRDRGLHEQFF	TGTGCCAGTCCCCGGGACAGGGGTTTGCATGAGCAGTTCTTC
.	TRBV20-1	TRBJ2-3	many	15	CSARLSGVGADTQYF	TGCAGTGCTAGACTCAGCGGAGTGGGGGCAGATACGCAGTATTTT
TRBD2	TRBV12-3/TRBV12-4	TRBJ2-5	many	13	CASSREVQETQYF	TGTGCCAGCAGTCGGGAGGTTCAAGAGACCCAGTACTTC
TRBD2	TRBV2	TRBJ2-7	many	15	CASRKDSGRALEQYF	TGTGCCAGCAGGAAAGATAGCGGGAGGGCCCTCGAGCAGTACTTC
TRBD2	TRBV7-3	TRBJ2-7	many	13	CASSLSGGYEQYF	TGTGCCAGCAGCCTTTCGGGAGGGTACGAGCAGTACTTC
.	TRBV27	TRBJ1-6	many	14	CASSSPGLNSPLHF	TGTGCCAGCAGTTCACCGGGGCTTAATTCACCCCTCCACTTT
TRBD2	TRBV7-9	TRBJ2-2	many	15	CASSDLAGGPGELFF	TGTGCCAGCAGCGATCTAGCGGGAGGCCCCGGGGAGCTGTTTTTT
.	TRBV4-3	TRBJ2-1	many	16	CASSQDGGGHYNEQFF	TGCGCCAGCAGCCAAGATGGAGGGGGGCATTACAATGAGCAGTTCTTC
.	TRBV10-3	TRBJ2-3	many	14	CAISAGISTDTQYF	TGTGCCATCAGTGCCGGGATATCCACAGATACGCAGTATTTT
.	TRBV11-3	TRBJ1-2	many	13	CASSLTGGHGYTF	TGTGCCAGCAGCTTAACCGGGGGGCACGGCTACACCTTC
TRBD1	TRBV2	TRBJ1-5	.	18	CASRGGPETGIRNQPQHF	TGTGCCAGTCGAGGGGGTCCCGAGACAGGGATTCGCAATCAGCCCCAGCATTTT
TRBD1	TRBV7-2	TRBJ2-1	many	12	CARQGPNNEQFF	TGTGCCAGACAGGGGCCAAACAATGAGCAGTTCTTC
.	TRBV2	TRBJ1-2	once	16	CASSDFPADTNYGYTF	TGTGCCAGCAGTGATTTCCCAGCGGATACTAACTATGGCTACACCTTC